This T cell receptor (beta chain) came from a study of prognosis after radiotherapy for stage I lung cancer. Study-level points and caveats: Tumor-specific reactivity of the expanded TCR clones remained undetermined.

TCR beta CDR3 amplification from genomic DNA was performed by two-round multiplex PCR. Primers were specific to each TRBV and TRBJ gene in first-round PCR. TCRdb processed the multiplex PCR reads anew with MiXCR; each CDR3 protein has one entry. Of about 17,000 distinct CDR3 sequences listed, around 40% are singletons. A note on this clonotype: Its antigen is unidentified.

The J segment lost 6 bases and the V segment lost 6 bases, leaving 8 bases of the junction unmatched. This CDR3 is 14 amino acids long. Germline V CDR1 and CDR2: SGHRS, YFSETQ. The V call is TRBV5-1, the J call TRBJ1-2, with TRBD1 matching 10 bases. This receptor was obtained from a donor over 45 with non-small cell lung cancer. The sample consisted of PBMCs, taken before or after stereotactic body radiation therapy (not recorded which). DNA of the CDR3: TGCGCCAGCACCCCGGGACAGGGGATAGATGGCTACACCTTC. Translating it yields CASTPGQGIDGYTF.